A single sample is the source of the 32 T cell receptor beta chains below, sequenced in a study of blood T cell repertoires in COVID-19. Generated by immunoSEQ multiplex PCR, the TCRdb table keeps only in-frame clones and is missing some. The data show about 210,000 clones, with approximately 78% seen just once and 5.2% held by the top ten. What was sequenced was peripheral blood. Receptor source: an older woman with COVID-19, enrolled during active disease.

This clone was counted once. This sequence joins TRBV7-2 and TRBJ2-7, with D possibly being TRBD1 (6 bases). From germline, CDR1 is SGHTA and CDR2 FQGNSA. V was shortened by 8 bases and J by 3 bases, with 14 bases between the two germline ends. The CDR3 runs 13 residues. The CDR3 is CASGEPGHYEQYF. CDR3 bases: TGTGCCAGCGGCGAACCGGGACACTACGAGCAGTACTTC.

The CDR3 loop reads CASSYGQAYGNTIYF. CDR3 sequence (DNA): TGTGCCAGCAGTTACGGACAGGCTTATGGAAACACCATATATTTT. The chain uses TRBV6-2 or TRBV6-3 and TRBJ1-3; TRBD1 agrees at 7 bases. CDR1 and CDR2 (germline): MNHEY, SVGEGT. The CDR3 loop spans 15 amino acids. Trimming cost V 2 bases and J 3 bases; bases outside gene matches: 4.

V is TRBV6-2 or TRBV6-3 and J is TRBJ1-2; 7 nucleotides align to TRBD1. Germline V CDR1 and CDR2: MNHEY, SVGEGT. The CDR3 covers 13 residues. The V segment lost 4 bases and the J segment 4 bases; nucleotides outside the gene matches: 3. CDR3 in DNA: TGTGCCAGCAGTTCGGACAGGATCTATGGCTACACCTTC. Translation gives CASSSDRIYGYTF.

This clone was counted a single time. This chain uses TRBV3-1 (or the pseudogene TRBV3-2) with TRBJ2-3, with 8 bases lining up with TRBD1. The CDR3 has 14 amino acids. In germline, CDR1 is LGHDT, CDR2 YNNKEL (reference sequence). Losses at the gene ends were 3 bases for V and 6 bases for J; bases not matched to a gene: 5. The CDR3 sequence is CASSQQGAVDTQYF. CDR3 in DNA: TGTGCCAGCAGCCAGCAGGGGGCAGTGGATACGCAGTATTTT.

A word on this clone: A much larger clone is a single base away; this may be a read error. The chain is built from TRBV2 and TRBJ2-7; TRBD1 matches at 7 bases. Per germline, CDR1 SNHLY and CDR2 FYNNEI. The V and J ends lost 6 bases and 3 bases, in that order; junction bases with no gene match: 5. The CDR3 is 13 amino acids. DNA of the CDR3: TGTGCCAGCAGCTTAGACAGGGACTACGAGCAGTACTTC. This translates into CASSLDRDYEQYF.

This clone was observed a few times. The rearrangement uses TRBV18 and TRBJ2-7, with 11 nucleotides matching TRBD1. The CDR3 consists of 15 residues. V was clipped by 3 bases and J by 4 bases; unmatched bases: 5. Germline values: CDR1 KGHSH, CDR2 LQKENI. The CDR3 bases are TGTGCCAGCTCACCTACGGACAGGGGGCTTTACGAGCAGTACTTC. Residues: CASSPTDRGLYEQYF.

The chain's CDR3 is CASSPITRGEGYTF. CDR3 coding DNA: TGTGCCAGCAGCCCAATAACCAGGGGCGAAGGCTACACCTTC. The chain carries TRBV9 and TRBJ1-2; perhaps TRBD1 as D (6 bases). Trimming pared 4 bases from V and 8 bases from J, leaving 18 bases between. CDR1 and CDR2 (germline): SGDLS, YYNGEE. The length of the CDR3 is 14 residues.

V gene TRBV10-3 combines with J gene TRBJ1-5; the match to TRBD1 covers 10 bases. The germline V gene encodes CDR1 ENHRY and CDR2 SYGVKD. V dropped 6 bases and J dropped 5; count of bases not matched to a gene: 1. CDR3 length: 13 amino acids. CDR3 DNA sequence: TGTGCCATCAGGGGGACAGGGGATCAGCCCCAGCATTTT. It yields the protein CAIRGTGDQPQHF.

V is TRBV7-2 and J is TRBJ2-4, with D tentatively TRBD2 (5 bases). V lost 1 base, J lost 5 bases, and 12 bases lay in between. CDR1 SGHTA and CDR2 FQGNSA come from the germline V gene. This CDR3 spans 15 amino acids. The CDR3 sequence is CASSLGQRRENIQYF. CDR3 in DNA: TGTGCCAGCAGCTTAGGCCAGCGGAGAGAAAACATTCAGTACTTC.

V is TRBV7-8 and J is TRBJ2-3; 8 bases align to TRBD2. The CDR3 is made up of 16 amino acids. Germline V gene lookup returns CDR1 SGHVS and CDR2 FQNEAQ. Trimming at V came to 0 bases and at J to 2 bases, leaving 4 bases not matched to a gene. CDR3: CASSLALAGHTDTQYF. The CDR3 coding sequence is TGTGCCAGCAGCTTAGCGTTAGCGGGGCACACAGATACGCAGTATTTT.

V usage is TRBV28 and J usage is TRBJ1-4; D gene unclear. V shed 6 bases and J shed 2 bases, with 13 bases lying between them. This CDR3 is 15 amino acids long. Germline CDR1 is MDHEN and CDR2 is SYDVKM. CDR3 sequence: CASSIRWPTNEKLFF. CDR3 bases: TGTGCCAGCAGCATCCGATGGCCCACTAATGAAAAACTGTTTTTT.

The chain's CDR3 is CATSRGRGQAYEQYF. CDR3 DNA sequence: TGTGCCACCAGCAGAGGGCGGGGACAGGCCTACGAGCAGTACTTC. This rearrangement joins TRBV15 to TRBJ2-7; 8 bases match TRBD1. The ends lost 1 base at V and 2 bases at J; junction bases unmatched: 4. CDR3 length: 15 residues. In germline, CDR1 is LNHNV, CDR2 YYDKDF (reference sequence).

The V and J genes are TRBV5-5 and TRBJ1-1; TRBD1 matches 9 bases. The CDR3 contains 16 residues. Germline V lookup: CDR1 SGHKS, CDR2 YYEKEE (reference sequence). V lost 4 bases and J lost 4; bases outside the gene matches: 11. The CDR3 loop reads CASSLRPGQGFTEAFF. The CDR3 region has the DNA TGTGCCAGCAGCCTAAGACCGGGACAGGGATTCACTGAAGCTTTCTTT.

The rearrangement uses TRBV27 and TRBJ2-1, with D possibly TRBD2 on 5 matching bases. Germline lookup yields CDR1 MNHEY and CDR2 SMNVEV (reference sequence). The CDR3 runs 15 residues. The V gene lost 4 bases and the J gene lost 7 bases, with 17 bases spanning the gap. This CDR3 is CASSYGRITGNEQFF. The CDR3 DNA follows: TGTGCCAGCAGTTACGGAAGAATAACGGGGAATGAGCAGTTCTTC.

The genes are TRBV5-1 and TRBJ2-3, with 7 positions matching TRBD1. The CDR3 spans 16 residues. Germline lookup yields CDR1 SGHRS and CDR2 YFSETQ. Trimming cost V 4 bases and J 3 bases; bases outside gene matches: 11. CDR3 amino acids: CASSPADRETTDTQYF. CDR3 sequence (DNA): TGCGCCAGCAGCCCAGCCGACAGGGAGACGACAGATACGCAGTATTTT.

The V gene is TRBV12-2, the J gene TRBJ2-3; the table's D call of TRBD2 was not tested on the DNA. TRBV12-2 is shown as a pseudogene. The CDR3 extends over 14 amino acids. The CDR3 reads CASTRNLDSDTQYF. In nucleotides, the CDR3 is TGTGCAAGCACCCGGAACCTGGACTCAGATACGCAGTATTTT.

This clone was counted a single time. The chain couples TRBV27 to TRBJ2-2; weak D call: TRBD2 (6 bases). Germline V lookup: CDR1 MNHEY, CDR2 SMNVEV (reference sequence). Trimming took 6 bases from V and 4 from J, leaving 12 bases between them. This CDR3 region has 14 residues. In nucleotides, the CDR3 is TGTGCCAGCAGGGCGGGGTCGCTCACCGGGGAGCTGTTTTTT. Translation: CASRAGSLTGELFF.

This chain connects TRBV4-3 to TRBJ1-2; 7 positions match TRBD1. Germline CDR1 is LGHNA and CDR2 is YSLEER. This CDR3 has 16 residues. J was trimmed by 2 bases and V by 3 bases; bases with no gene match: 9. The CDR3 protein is CASSHSGTETNYGYTF. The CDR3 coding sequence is TGCGCCAGCAGCCATTCCGGGACAGAGACAAACTATGGCTACACCTTC.

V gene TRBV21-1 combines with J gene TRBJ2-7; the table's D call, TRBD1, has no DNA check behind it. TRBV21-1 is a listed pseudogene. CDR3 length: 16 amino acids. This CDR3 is CASCRTGRSLNNEQYF. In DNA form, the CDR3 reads TGTGCCAGCTGTCGGACAGGGCGTTCCTTAAACAACGAGCAGTACTTC.

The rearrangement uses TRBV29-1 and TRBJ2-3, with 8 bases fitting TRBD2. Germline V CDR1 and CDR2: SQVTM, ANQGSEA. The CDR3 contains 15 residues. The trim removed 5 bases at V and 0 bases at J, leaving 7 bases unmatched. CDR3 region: CSVRGGSTSTDTQYF. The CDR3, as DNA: TGCAGCGTTCGGGGGGGTTCTACTAGCACAGATACGCAGTATTTT.

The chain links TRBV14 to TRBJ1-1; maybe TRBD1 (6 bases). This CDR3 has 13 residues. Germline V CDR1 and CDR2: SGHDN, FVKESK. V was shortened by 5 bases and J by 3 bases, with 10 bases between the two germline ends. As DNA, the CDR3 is TGTGCCAGCAGCAGCCAGGGGTACACTGAAGCTTTCTTT. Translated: CASSSQGYTEAFF.

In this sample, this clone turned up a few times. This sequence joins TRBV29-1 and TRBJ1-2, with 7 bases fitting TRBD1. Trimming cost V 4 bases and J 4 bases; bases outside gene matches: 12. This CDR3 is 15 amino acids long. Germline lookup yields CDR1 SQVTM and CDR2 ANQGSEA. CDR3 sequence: CSVAGTARSIYGYTF. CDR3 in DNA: TGCAGCGTTGCTGGGACAGCCAGAAGTATCTATGGCTACACCTTC.

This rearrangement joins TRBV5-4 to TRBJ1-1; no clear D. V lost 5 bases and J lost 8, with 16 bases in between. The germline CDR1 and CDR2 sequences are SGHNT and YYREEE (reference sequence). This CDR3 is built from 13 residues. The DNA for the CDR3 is TGTGCCAGCAGACCCGGTGGTGGTCCCGAAGCTTTCTTT. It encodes CASRPGGGPEAFF.

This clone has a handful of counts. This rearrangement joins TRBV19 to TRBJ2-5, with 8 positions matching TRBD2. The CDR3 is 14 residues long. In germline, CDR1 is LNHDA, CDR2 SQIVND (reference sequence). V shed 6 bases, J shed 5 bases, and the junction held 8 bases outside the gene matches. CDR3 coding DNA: TGTGCCAGTAGCCCGACTAGCGCGAGGGAGACCCAGTACTTC. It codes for CASSPTSARETQYF.

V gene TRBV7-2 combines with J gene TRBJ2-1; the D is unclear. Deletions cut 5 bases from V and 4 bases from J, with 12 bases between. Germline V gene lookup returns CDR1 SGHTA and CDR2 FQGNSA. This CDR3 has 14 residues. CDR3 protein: CASSLIPFYNEQFF. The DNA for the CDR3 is TGTGCCAGCAGCCTTATCCCCTTTTACAATGAGCAGTTCTTC.

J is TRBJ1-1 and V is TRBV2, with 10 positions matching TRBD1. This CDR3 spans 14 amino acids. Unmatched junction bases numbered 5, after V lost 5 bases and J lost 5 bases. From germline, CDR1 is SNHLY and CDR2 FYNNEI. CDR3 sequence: CASSTTGGETEAFF. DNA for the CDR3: TGTGCCAGCAGTACGACAGGGGGCGAAACTGAAGCTTTCTTT. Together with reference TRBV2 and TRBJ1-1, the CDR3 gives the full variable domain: EPEVTQTPSHQVTQMGQEVILRCVPISNHLYFYWYRQILGQKVEFLVSFYNNEISEKSEIFDDQFSVERPDGSNFTLKIRSTKLEDSAMYFCASSTTGGETEAFFGQGTRLTVV.

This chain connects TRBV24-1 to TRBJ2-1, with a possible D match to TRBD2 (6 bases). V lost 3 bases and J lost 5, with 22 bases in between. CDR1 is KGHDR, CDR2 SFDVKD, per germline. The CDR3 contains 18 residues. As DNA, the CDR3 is TGTGCCACCAGTGATCCCACGCCGGGACTGGGTCGAGACAATGAGCAGTTCTTC. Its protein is CATSDPTPGLGRDNEQFF.

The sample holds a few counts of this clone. The CDR3 region is CASSYWLVTNTGELFF. CDR3 nucleotides: TGTGCCAGCAGTTACTGGCTAGTAACGAACACCGGGGAGCTGTTTTTT. The chain carries TRBV6-6 and TRBJ2-2; D remains ambiguous. The CDR3 is made up of 16 amino acids. The ends were cut back, 1 base at V and 0 bases at J, with 9 bases in the middle. Per the germline V gene, CDR1 is MNHNY and CDR2 is SVGAGI (reference sequence).

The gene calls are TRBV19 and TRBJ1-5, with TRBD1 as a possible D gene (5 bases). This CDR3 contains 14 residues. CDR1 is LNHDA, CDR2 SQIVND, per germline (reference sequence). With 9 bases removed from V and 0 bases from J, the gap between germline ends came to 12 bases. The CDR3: CASLPGNSNQPQHF. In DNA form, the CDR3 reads TGTGCCAGCCTCCCAGGGAATAGCAATCAGCCCCAGCATTTT.

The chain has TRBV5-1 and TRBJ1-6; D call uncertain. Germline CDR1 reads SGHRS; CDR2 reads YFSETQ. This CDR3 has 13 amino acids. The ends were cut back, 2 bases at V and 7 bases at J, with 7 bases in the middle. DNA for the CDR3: TGCGCCAGCAGCTTCGGTATCAATTCACCCCTCCACTTT. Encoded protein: CASSFGINSPLHF. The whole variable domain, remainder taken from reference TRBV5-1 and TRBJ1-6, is KAGVTQTPRYLIKTRGQQVTLSCSPISGHRSVSWYQQTPGQGLQFLFEYFSETQRNKGNFPGRFSGRQFSNSRSEMNVSTLELGDSALYLCASSFGINSPLHFGNGTRLTVT.

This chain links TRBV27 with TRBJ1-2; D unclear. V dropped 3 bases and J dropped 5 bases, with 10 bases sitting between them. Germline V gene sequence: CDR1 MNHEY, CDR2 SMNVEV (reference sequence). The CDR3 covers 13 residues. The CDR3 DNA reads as TGTGCCAGCAGTTTTTCCAGGTCGTATGGCTACACCTTC. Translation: CASSFSRSYGYTF.

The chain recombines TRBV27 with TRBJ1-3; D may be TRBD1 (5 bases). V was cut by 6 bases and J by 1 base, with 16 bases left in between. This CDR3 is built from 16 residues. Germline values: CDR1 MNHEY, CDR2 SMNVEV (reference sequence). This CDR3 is CASSPLSGGSGNTIYF. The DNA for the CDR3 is TGTGCCAGCAGCCCTCTCTCCGGGGGATCTGGAAACACCATATATTTT.